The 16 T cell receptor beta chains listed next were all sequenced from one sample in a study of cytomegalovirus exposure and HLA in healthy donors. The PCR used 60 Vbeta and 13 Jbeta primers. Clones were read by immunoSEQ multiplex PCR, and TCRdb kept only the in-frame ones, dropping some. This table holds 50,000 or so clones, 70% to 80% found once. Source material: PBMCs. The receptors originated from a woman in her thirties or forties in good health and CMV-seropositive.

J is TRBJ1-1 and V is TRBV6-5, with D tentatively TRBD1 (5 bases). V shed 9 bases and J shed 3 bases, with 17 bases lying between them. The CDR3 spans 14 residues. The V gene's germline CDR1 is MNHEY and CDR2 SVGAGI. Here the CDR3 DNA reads TGTGCCAGTAGCGGGGGAATTTCGTACACTGAAGCTTTCTTT. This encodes CASSGGISYTEAFF.

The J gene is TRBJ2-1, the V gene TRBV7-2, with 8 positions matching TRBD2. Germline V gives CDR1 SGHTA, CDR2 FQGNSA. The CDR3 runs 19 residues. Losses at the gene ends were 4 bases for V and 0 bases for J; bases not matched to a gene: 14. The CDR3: CASSSGIGGGTSSYNEQFF. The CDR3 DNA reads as TGTGCCAGCAGCTCGGGTATCGGCGGGGGGACGAGCTCCTACAATGAGCAGTTCTTC.

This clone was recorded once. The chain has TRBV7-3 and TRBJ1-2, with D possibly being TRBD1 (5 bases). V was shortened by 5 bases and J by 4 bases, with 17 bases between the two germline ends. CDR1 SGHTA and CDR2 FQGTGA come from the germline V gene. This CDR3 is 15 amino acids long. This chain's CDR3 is CASSLSSGDLYGYTF. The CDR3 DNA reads TGTGCCAGCAGCCTCTCGAGCGGGGACCTCTATGGCTACACCTTC.

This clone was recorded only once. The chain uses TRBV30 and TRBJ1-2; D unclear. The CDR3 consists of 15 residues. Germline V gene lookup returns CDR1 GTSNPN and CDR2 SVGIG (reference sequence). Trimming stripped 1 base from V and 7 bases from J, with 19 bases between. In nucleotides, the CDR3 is TGTGCCTGGAGTGGGAGTTCTACCCTCTACTGTGGCTACACCTTC. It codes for CAWSGSSTLYCGYTF.

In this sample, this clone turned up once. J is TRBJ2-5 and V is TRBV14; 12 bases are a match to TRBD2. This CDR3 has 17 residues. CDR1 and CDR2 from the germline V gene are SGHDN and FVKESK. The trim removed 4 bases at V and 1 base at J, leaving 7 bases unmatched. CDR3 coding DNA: TGTGCCAGCAGCCTAGGACTAGCGGGGTCGGGCCAAGAGACCCAGTACTTC. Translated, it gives CASSLGLAGSGQETQYF.

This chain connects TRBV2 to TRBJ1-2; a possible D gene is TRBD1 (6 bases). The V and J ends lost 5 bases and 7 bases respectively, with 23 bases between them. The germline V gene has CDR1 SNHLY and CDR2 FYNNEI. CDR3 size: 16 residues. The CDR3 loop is CASSPTWSRGTGGYTF. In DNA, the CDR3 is TGTGCCAGCAGTCCAACGTGGAGCAGGGGAACGGGTGGCTACACCTTC.

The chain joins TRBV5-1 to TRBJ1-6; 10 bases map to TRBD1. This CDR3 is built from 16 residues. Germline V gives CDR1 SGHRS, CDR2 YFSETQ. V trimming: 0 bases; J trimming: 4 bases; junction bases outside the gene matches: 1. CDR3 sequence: CASSLEGQGYNSPLHF. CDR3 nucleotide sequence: TGCGCCAGCAGCTTGGAGGGACAGGGGTATAATTCACCCCTCCACTTT.

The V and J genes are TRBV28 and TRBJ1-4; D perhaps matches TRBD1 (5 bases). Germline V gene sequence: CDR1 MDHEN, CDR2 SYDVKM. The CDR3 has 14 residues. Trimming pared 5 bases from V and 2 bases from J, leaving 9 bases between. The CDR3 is CASSTGPTNEKLFF. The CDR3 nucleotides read TGTGCCAGCAGTACAGGTCCGACTAATGAAAAACTGTTTTTT.

CDR3 in DNA: TGTGCCAGCGACGTATATACATCAGGGCTCTATGGCTACACCTTC. Its translation: CASDVYTSGLYGYTF. The chain links TRBV7-9 to TRBJ1-2, with a tentative D call TRBD1 (5 bases). The V gene lost 8 bases and the J gene lost 4 bases, with 20 bases spanning the gap. The germline V gene has CDR1 SEHNR and CDR2 FQNEAQ (reference sequence). The length of the CDR3 is 15 residues.

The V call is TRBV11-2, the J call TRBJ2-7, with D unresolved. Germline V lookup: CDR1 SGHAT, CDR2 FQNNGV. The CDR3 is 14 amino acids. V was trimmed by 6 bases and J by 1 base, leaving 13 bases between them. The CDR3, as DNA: TGTGCCAGCAGGTACACCCTGACATCCTACGAGCAGTACTTC. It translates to CASRYTLTSYEQYF. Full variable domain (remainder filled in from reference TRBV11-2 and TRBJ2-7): EAGVAQSPRYKIIEKRQSVAFWCNPISGHATLYWYQQILGQGPKLLIQFQNNGVVDDSQLPKDRFSAERLKGVDSTLKIQPAKLEDSAVYLCASRYTLTSYEQYFGPGTRLTVT.

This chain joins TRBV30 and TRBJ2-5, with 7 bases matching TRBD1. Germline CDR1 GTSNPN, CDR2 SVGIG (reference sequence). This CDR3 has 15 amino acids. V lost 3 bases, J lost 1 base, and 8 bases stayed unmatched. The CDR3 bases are TGTGCCTGGAGCTCCGGGACAGCGATCCAAGAGACCCAGTACTTC. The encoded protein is CAWSSGTAIQETQYF.

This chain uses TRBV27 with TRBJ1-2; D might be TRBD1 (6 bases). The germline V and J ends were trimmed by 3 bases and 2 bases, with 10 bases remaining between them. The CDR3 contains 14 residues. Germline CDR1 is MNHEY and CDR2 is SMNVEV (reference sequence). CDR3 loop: CASSFHGQNYGYTF. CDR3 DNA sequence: TGTGCCAGCAGTTTCCACGGACAGAACTATGGCTACACCTTC.

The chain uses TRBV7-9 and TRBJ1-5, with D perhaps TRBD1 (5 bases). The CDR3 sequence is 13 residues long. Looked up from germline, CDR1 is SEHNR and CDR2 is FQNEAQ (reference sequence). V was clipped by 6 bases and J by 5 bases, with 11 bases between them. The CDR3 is CASSIGVDQPQHF. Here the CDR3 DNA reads TGTGCCAGCAGTATAGGGGTTGATCAGCCCCAGCATTTT.

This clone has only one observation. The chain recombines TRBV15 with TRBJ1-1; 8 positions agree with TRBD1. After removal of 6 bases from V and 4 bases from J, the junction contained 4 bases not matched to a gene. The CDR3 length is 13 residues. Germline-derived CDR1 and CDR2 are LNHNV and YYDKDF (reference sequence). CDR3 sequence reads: CATSGQGGTEAFF. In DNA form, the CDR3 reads TGTGCCACCAGTGGACAGGGAGGCACTGAAGCTTTCTTT. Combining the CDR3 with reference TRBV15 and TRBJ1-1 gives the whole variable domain DAMVIQNPRYQVTQFGKPVTLSCSQTLNHNVMYWYQQKSSQAPKLLFHYYDKDFNNEADTPDNFQSRRPNTSFCFLDIRSPGLGDTAMYLCATSGQGGTEAFFGQGTRLTVV.

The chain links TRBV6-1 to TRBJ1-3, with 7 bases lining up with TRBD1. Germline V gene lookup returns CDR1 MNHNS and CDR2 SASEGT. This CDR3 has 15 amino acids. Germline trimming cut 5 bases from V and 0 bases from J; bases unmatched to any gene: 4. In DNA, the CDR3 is TGTGCCAGCAGTCGGGACAGTTCCTCTGGAAACACCATATATTTT. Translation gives CASSRDSSSGNTIYF.

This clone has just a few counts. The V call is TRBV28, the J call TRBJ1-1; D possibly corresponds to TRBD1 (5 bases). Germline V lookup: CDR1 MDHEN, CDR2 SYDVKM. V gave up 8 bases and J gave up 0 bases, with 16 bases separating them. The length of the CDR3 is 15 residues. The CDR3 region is CASHRGLYLNTEAFF. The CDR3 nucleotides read TGTGCCAGCCATAGGGGACTATATTTGAACACTGAAGCTTTCTTT.